This T cell receptor beta chain is from a study of T cells in Graves' hyperthyroidism and ophthalmopathy. Cells are PBMCs isolated from 10 ml of fresh blood. RNA transcripts provided the source from which TCR beta CDR3 regions were amplified. The primer set for the first-round RT-PCR of the TCR CDR3 was HTBI. Each CDR3 protein is one row after TCRdb ran MiXCR on the multiplex PCR reads. The data contain about 640,000 distinct CDR3 sequences, less than 25% of them singletons. The CDR3 consists of 14 residues. Germline values: CDR1 DFQATT, CDR2 SNEGSKA (reference sequence). J gave up 5 bases and V 8 bases, and 12 bases lay outside the gene matches.

This chain joins TRBV20-1 and TRBJ2-5; 9 positions match TRBD2. Sequencing was done on a sample of blood. This TCR was recovered from a man aged 25-40 years with Graves' ophthalmopathy. The CDR3 loop reads CSPPQAGGVETQYF. Here the CDR3 DNA reads TGCAGTCCGCCTCAAGCGGGAGGCGTTGAGACCCAGTACTTC.